The 4 T cell receptor beta chains presented below share a single source sample, sequenced in a study of shared clonotypes between healthy human individuals. The method was immunoSEQ multiplex PCR; TCRdb's version includes in-frame clones alone and lacks a portion of them. The sample has more than 1.2 million clones, around 98.5% seen once. Source material: naive CD4+ T cells sorted from blood. As for subset: CD45RA+ positively selected. The source is a man under 40 in good health.

The V and J genes are TRBV6-1 and TRBJ1-2, with D possibly TRBD1 on 5 matching bases. Between the trimmed V and J ends, which lost 0 bases and 7 bases, there was a span of 9 bases. Germline V gene data show CDR1 as MNHNS and CDR2 as SASEGT. The CDR3 covers 13 residues. The CDR3 nucleotides read TGTGCCAGCAGTGAAGCGCTTAGGGGTGGCTACACCTTC. Translating gives CASSEALRGGYTF.

In this sample, this clone turned up once. The same CDR3 arises from other DNA sequences in this sample as well. The chain combines TRBV6-1 with TRBJ1-5; D unresolved. Trimming removed 1 base from V and 7 bases from J, with 2 bases in between. CDR3 size: 11 residues. Germline V lookup: CDR1 MNHNS, CDR2 SASEGT. The CDR3 DNA reads TGTGCCAGCAGTGAAGGGCAGCCCCAGCATTTT. Its protein product is CASSEGQPQHF.

The chain employs TRBV5-6 and TRBJ1-5, with D unresolved. The germline CDR1 and CDR2 sequences are SGHDT and YYEEEE. The V and J ends lost 2 bases and 2 bases respectively, with 14 bases between them. This CDR3 region has 16 residues. The CDR3 sequence is CASSFEGGQGNQPQHF. DNA for the CDR3: TGTGCCAGCAGCTTTGAGGGTGGGCAGGGCAATCAGCCCCAGCATTTT.

The gene calls are TRBV6-5 and TRBJ2-1; D call uncertain. Trimming stripped 7 bases from V and 3 bases from J, with 10 bases between. Germline V gene sequence: CDR1 MNHEY, CDR2 SVGAGI. CDR3 length equals 13 residues. The CDR3 loop is CASTRGDYNEQFF. For the CDR3, the DNA is TGTGCCAGCACAAGAGGAGACTACAATGAGCAGTTCTTC.